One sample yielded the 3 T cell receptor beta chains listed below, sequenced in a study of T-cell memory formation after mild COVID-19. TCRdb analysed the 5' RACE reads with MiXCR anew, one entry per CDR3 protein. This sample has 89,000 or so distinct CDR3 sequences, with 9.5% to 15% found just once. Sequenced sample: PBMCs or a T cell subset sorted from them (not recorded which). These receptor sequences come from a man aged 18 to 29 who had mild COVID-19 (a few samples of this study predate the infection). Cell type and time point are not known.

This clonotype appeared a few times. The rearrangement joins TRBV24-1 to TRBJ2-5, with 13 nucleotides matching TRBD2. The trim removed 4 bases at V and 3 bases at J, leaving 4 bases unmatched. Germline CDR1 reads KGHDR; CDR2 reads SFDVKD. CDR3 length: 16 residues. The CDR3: CATSEGLAGIEETQYF. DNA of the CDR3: TGTGCCACCAGTGAGGGACTAGCGGGGATAGAAGAGACCCAGTACTTC.

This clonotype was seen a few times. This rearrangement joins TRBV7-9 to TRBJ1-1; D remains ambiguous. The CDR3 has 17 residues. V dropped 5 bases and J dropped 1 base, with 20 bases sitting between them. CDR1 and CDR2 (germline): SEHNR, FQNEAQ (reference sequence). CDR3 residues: CASSPLRTREENTEAFF. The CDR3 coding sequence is TGTGCCAGCAGCCCCCTCCGGACCCGGGAAGAGAACACTGAAGCTTTCTTT.

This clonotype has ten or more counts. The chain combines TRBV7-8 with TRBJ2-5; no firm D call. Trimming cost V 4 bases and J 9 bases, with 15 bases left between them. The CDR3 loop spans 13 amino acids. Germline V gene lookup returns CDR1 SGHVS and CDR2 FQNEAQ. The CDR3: CASSSASLNAQYF. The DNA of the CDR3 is TGTGCCAGCAGCTCAGCCTCCCTGAATGCCCAGTACTTC.